This record covers a single T cell receptor beta chain. The sample belongs to a study of blood T cell repertoires in COVID-19. Study-wide background: Samples came from the United States, Italy and Spain, spanning acute and convalescent COVID-19. PBMCs, B-cell-depleted T cells, or T cells provided the cDNA or gDNA that made up the material.

CDR1 is SNHLY, CDR2 FYNNEI, per germline. This CDR3 has 15 amino acids. V was pared by 3 bases and J by 4 bases, with 12 bases between. In the authors' workflow: Reference gene primer amplification yielded estimated nucleated cell counts. Profiled with immunoSEQ multiplex PCR; TCRdb holds only in-frame clones, not every one. From that table come the V and J calls and clone size; the DNA was used to work out D and trimming. The table shows 110,000 to 150,000 clones, with 85% occurring only once. This chain connects TRBV2 to TRBJ2-2, with D tentatively TRBD1 (6 bases). This TCR derives from a man aged 50-60 years with acute or convalescent COVID-19. Sequenced input: peripheral blood. The CDR3 spells CASSDLGAITGELFF. Here the CDR3 DNA reads TGTGCCAGCAGTGACTTGGGGGCGATCACCGGGGAGCTGTTTTTT.